What follows is one T cell receptor beta chain and its context. The antigen is not known. This entry is derived from a study of shared clonotypes between healthy human individuals. Study-level results: Sampling was confined to blood; repertoires within tissues likely differ.

The germline V gene has CDR1 KGHSH and CDR2 LQKENI. The CDR3 loop spans 15 amino acids. V lost 6 bases to trimming and J lost 0 bases, with 9 bases between them. Assay runs were performed at deep level. It was around 180 ng DNA, 30,000 or so T cell genomes, that sorted-subset replicate PCRs used. Profiled with immunoSEQ multiplex PCR; TCRdb holds only in-frame clones, not every one. The sample consists of millions of clones, 85% to 95% of them appearing once. What was sequenced was naive CD4+ T cells sorted from blood. The sample's subset: CD45RA+ positively selected. This TCR came from a man younger than 30 in good health. The chain employs TRBV18 and TRBJ1-6; tentatively, D is TRBD1 (6 bases). CDR3 sequence (DNA): TGTGCCAGCTCCTCCAGGGGCTCCTATAATTCACCCCTCCACTTT. Residues: CASSSRGSYNSPLHF. Supplemented by reference TRBV18 and TRBJ1-6, the full variable domain reads NAGVMQNPRHLVRRRGQEARLRCSPMKGHSHVYWYRQLPEEGLKFMVYLQKENIIDESGMPKERFSAEFPKEGPSILRIQQVVRGDSAAYFCASSSRGSYNSPLHFGNGTRLTVT.